One sample yielded the 25 T cell receptor beta chains listed below, sequenced in a study of control samples from healthy donors and cancer patients. Sequenced by immunoSEQ multiplex PCR; TCRdb stores in-frame clones only, minus some. The sample contains roughly 130,000 clones, about 85% of which appear only once. Material for sequencing was blood. These receptors all come from a woman younger than 45 in good health.

V and J are TRBV2 and TRBJ2-7, with D perhaps matching TRBD2 (5 bases). V lost 7 bases and J lost 1, with 14 bases in between. This CDR3 spans 14 amino acids. CDR1 is SNHLY, CDR2 FYNNEI, per germline. The CDR3 loop reads CASILLRVSYEQYF. For the CDR3, the DNA is TGTGCCAGCATTCTGCTGAGGGTTTCCTACGAGCAGTACTTC.

The chain carries TRBV7-3 and TRBJ2-2; D is possibly TRBD2 (5 bases). The CDR3 is 15 residues long. Looked up from germline, CDR1 is SGHTA and CDR2 is FQGTGA. Trimming pared 5 bases from V and 0 bases from J, leaving 10 bases between. The CDR3 spells CASSPPGANTGELFF. The CDR3 bases are TGTGCCAGCAGCCCCCCCGGGGCGAACACCGGGGAGCTGTTTTTT. Filled out from reference TRBV7-3 and TRBJ2-2, the complete variable domain reads GAGVSQTPSNKVTEKGKYVELRCDPISGHTALYWYRQSLGQGPEFLIYFQGTGAADDSGLPNDRFFAVRPEGSVSTLKIQRTERGDSAVYLCASSPPGANTGELFFGEGSRLTVL.

The chain combines TRBV29-1 with TRBJ1-3; D is unclear. CDR3 size: 12 residues. Germline loops: CDR1 SQVTM, CDR2 ANQGSEA. The V end was cut by 3 bases, the J end by 3 bases, with 6 bases between. CDR3 loop: CSVEEVGNTIYF. The CDR3 DNA is TGCAGCGTTGAGGAGGTTGGAAACACCATATATTTT.

The rearrangement uses TRBV24-1 and TRBJ2-1; possibly TRBD2 for D (6 bases). The V and J ends lost 9 bases and 8 bases respectively, with 10 bases between them. The germline gives CDR1 KGHDR, CDR2 SFDVKD. CDR3 size: 11 residues. In nucleotides, the CDR3 is TGTGCCACCTCCGGGGGATATGAGCAGTTCTTC. Translated: CATSGGYEQFF.

The J gene is TRBJ2-3, the V gene TRBV5-1; 8 bases are shared with TRBD2. This CDR3 region has 13 residues. J gave up 1 base and V 10 bases, and 5 bases lay outside the gene matches. Per germline, CDR1 SGHRS and CDR2 YFSETQ. The CDR3 sequence is CAASTSGTDTQYF. The DNA of the CDR3 is TGCGCCGCCTCGACTAGCGGCACAGATACGCAGTATTTT.

This clone was observed a few times. The rearrangement uses TRBV7-8 and TRBJ2-2; D perhaps matches TRBD1 (6 bases). Germline V gives CDR1 SGHVS, CDR2 FQNEAQ. CDR3 length equals 16 residues. Trimming took off 5 bases at V and 2 bases at J, with 15 bases between the two ends. The CDR3 coding sequence is TGTGCCAGCAGCGCCTACAGGGTGCCAAACACCGGGGAGCTGTTTTTT. This encodes CASSAYRVPNTGELFF. Complete variable domain (other parts from reference TRBV7-8 and TRBJ2-2): GAGVSQSPRYKVAKRGQDVALRCDPISGHVSLFWYQQALGQGPEFLTYFQNEAQLDKSGLPSDRFFAERPEGSVSTLKIQRTQQEDSAVYLCASSAYRVPNTGELFFGEGSRLTVL.

The chain couples TRBV7-3 to TRBJ1-1, with D possibly being TRBD1 (6 bases). CDR3 length: 13 residues. Germline CDR1 and CDR2: SGHTA and FQGTGA. With 8 bases removed from V and 1 base from J, the gap between germline ends came to 11 bases. The CDR3 loop is CASGLDRNTEAFF. In DNA, the CDR3 is TGTGCCAGCGGTTTGGACAGGAACACTGAAGCTTTCTTT.

This chain connects TRBV28 to TRBJ2-3; TRBD2 matches at 10 bases. The germline gives CDR1 MDHEN, CDR2 SYDVKM. The length of the CDR3 is 15 residues. Trimming cost V 3 bases and J 2 bases; bases outside gene matches: 2. Here the CDR3 DNA reads TGTGCCAGCAGTTTCGGACTAGCGGCCACAGATACGCAGTATTTT. Amino acids: CASSFGLAATDTQYF.

This clone was observed once. V and J are TRBV24-1 and TRBJ2-7; D gene unclear. Germline values: CDR1 KGHDR, CDR2 SFDVKD. The CDR3 spans 11 residues. Trimming took 1 base from V and 5 from J, leaving 2 bases between them. The CDR3 sequence: CATSDFDEQYF. For the CDR3, the DNA is TGTGCCACCAGTGATTTCGACGAGCAGTACTTC.

V and J are TRBV7-8 and TRBJ1-3; a possible D gene is TRBD1 (5 bases). In germline, CDR1 is SGHVS, CDR2 FQNEAQ. The ends were cut back, 1 base at V and 0 bases at J, with 7 bases in the middle. CDR3 length equals 15 residues. CDR3 bases: TGTGCCAGCAGCTTAGGGGGCTTCTCTGGAAACACCATATATTTT. Translation gives CASSLGGFSGNTIYF. Full variable domain (remainder filled in from reference TRBV7-8 and TRBJ1-3): GAGVSQSPRYKVAKRGQDVALRCDPISGHVSLFWYQQALGQGPEFLTYFQNEAQLDKSGLPSDRFFAERPEGSVSTLKIQRTQQEDSAVYLCASSLGGFSGNTIYFGEGSWLTVV.

The V gene is TRBV12-3 or TRBV12-4, the J gene TRBJ1-1, with 7 bases lining up with TRBD1. The CDR3 runs to 13 residues. Trimming removed 6 bases from V and 4 bases from J; junction bases left unmatched: 5. The CDR3 region has the DNA TGTGCCAGCAGAATGACAGGGAGCACTGAAGCTTTCTTT. It specifies CASRMTGSTEAFF.

The chain uses TRBV29-1 and TRBJ2-4; TRBD2 agrees at 9 bases. The J segment lost 8 bases and the V segment lost 5 bases, leaving 7 bases of the junction unmatched. The CDR3 is made up of 13 amino acids. Germline V gene data show CDR1 as SQVTM and CDR2 as ANQGSEA. CDR3 DNA: TGCAGCGTTCGAACAGCGGGAGGTGACATTCAGTACTTC. Protein product: CSVRTAGGDIQYF. Filled out from reference TRBV29-1 and TRBJ2-4, the complete variable domain reads SAVISQKPSRDICQRGTSLTIQCQVDSQVTMMFWYRQQPGQSLTLIATANQGSEATYESGFVIDKFPISRPNLTFSTLTVSNMSPEDSSIYLCSVRTAGGDIQYFGAGTRLSVL.

This chain uses TRBV2 with TRBJ2-3; no clear D. The CDR3 covers 12 residues. The germline gives CDR1 SNHLY, CDR2 FYNNEI. The V end was cut by 3 bases, the J end by 6 bases, with 7 bases between. The CDR3 loop reads CASSDIRDTQYF. The CDR3 DNA is TGTGCCAGCAGTGATATTCGGGATACGCAGTATTTT.

This clone was detected a few times. V is TRBV4-2 and J is TRBJ2-7, with 7 bases aligning to TRBD2. Germline V CDR1 and CDR2: LGHNA, YNFKEQ. The CDR3 is 16 amino acids. Trimming took 0 bases from V and 4 from J; bases not matched to a gene: 9. The DNA for the CDR3 is TGTGCCAGCAGCCAAGATGGGGGGGACTCCGGGTACGAGCAGTACTTC. Amino acids: CASSQDGGDSGYEQYF.

This clone occurred once. J is TRBJ2-1 and V is TRBV2; D is unclear. CDR3 length equals 15 residues. Trimming took off 4 bases at V and 8 bases at J, with 18 bases between the two ends. From germline, CDR1 is SNHLY and CDR2 FYNNEI. The CDR3, as DNA: TGTGCCAGCAGTGTGCTGGATATAATTGGCGATGAGCAGTTCTTC. This codes for CASSVLDIIGDEQFF.

V gene TRBV10-3 combines with J gene TRBJ2-1; D gene uncertain. The germline CDR1 and CDR2 sequences are ENHRY and SYGVKD. Deletions cut 10 bases from V and 6 bases from J, with 10 bases between. The CDR3 consists of 11 residues. The CDR3 region has the DNA TGTGCCACATCTAATCCCAATGAGCAGTTCTTC. Translated: CATSNPNEQFF.

The gene calls are TRBV5-1 and TRBJ2-6, with D unclear. V was trimmed by 0 bases and J by 0 bases, leaving 7 bases between them. Per germline, CDR1 SGHRS and CDR2 YFSETQ. This CDR3 comprises 16 residues. The CDR3 DNA reads TGCGCCAGCAGCTTGGGACTGATCTCTGGGGCCAACGTCCTGACTTTC. Translation: CASSLGLISGANVLTF.

The rearrangement uses TRBV28 and TRBJ1-4; no reliable D call. The germline V gene has CDR1 MDHEN and CDR2 SYDVKM. Between the trimmed V and J ends, which lost 5 bases and 4 bases, there was a span of 11 bases. There are 14 residues in the CDR3. Here the CDR3 DNA reads TGTGCCAGCAGTCCCCCAGGTTTTAATGAAAAACTGTTTTTT. It specifies CASSPPGFNEKLFF.

V gene TRBV7-9 combines with J gene TRBJ1-1; possible D gene TRBD1, 6 bases. V was shortened by 4 bases and J by 3 bases, with 18 bases between the two germline ends. The germline V gene encodes CDR1 SEHNR and CDR2 FQNEAQ (reference sequence). The length of the CDR3 is 16 residues. DNA of the CDR3: TGTGCCAGCAGCTCCGACGGGTGGGGGGCGGACACTGAAGCTTTCTTT. As protein: CASSSDGWGADTEAFF.

This chain links TRBV6-2 or TRBV6-3 with TRBJ2-7, with no clear D. V gave up 0 bases and J gave up 0 bases, with 3 bases separating them. Per germline, CDR1 MNHEY and CDR2 SVGEGT. The CDR3 totals 13 residues. This CDR3 reads CASSYSSSYEQYF. The CDR3 DNA reads TGTGCCAGCAGTTACTCGAGCTCCTACGAGCAGTACTTC.

The chain joins TRBV2 to TRBJ1-2; 9 bases fit TRBD1. The CDR3 has 17 amino acids. J was trimmed by 1 base and V by 5 bases; bases with no gene match: 11. Germline CDR1 reads SNHLY; CDR2 reads FYNNEI. The CDR3, as DNA: TGTGCCAGCAGTAACAGGGGGCCCTATGGTTTTAACTATGGCTACACCTTC. Encoded protein: CASSNRGPYGFNYGYTF.

This chain links TRBV2 with TRBJ1-1; D remains unclear. Germline V gene lookup returns CDR1 SNHLY and CDR2 FYNNEI. The CDR3 contains 14 residues. Deletions cut 9 bases from V and 4 bases from J, with 18 bases between. The chain's CDR3 is CASRPGIQGTEAFF. DNA of the CDR3: TGTGCCAGTAGACCCGGGATCCAAGGCACTGAAGCTTTCTTT.

This sequence joins TRBV2 and TRBJ2-7; D gene uncertain. V was trimmed by 6 bases and J by 0 bases, leaving 6 bases between them. CDR3 length equals 12 residues. The V gene's germline CDR1 is SNHLY and CDR2 FYNNEI. CDR3 sequence: CASRVYSYEQYF. The DNA for the CDR3 is TGTGCCAGCAGAGTCTACTCCTACGAGCAGTACTTC. Together with reference TRBV2 and TRBJ2-7, the CDR3 gives the full variable domain: EPEVTQTPSHQVTQMGQEVILRCVPISNHLYFYWYRQILGQKVEFLVSFYNNEISEKSEIFDDQFSVERPDGSNFTLKIRSTKLEDSAMYFCASRVYSYEQYFGPGTRLTVT.

This clone was seen a single time. The CDR3 coding sequence is TGTGCCAGCAGCCTAGGGATGTCCTATGGCTACACCTTC. Translation gives CASSLGMSYGYTF. The chain combines TRBV3-1 (or the pseudogene TRBV3-2) with TRBJ1-2, with D unclear. V lost 4 bases and J 4 bases, leaving 10 bases between the germline ends. The CDR3 length is 13 residues. Per the germline V gene, CDR1 is LGHDT and CDR2 is YNNKEL (reference sequence).

V usage is TRBV5-1 and J usage is TRBJ2-1, with 10 bases fitting TRBD1. The CDR3 runs 15 residues. Germline V CDR1 and CDR2: SGHRS, YFSETQ. The junction had 8 bases not matched to a gene; V was cut back by 7 bases and J by 4 bases. This chain's CDR3 is CASYPGTGVYNEQFF. CDR3 bases: TGCGCCAGCTACCCCGGGACAGGGGTATACAATGAGCAGTTCTTC.